These 31 T cell receptor beta chains came from one sample sequenced in a study of PD-L1 blockade in urothelial cancer. The repertoire was sequenced with immunoSEQ multiplex PCR; TCRdb's copy has only in-frame clones and lacks some. This sample has 20,000 to 25,000 clones; under 95% occur once, and the top ten carry around 11%. Regarding time point: peripheral blood 6 weeks after treatment start. Sequenced material: PBMCs, taken around atezolizumab (anti-PD-L1) treatment. The source is a woman aged 55 to 70 with urothelial cancer.

The chain joins TRBV6-5 to TRBJ1-1; D may be TRBD1 (5 bases). Trimming pared 7 bases from V and 8 bases from J, leaving 11 bases between. The CDR3 loop spans 11 amino acids. Germline loops: CDR1 MNHEY, CDR2 SVGAGI. CDR3 bases: TGTGCCAGCACCAGGCAGGGAGAAGCTTTCTTT. It specifies CASTRQGEAFF.

This clone was observed a single time. The V gene is TRBV4-1, the J gene TRBJ1-6; D call uncertain. With 3 bases removed from V and 5 bases from J, the gap between germline ends came to 11 bases. This CDR3 contains 15 residues. Germline V lookup: CDR1 MGHRA, CDR2 YSYEKL. Here the CDR3 reads CASSHLAGHNSPLHF. The CDR3 DNA follows: TGCGCCAGCAGCCATCTGGCAGGTCATAATTCACCCCTCCACTTT.

This clone has only one observation. CDR3 in DNA: TGTGCCAGCAGCCAACGGTATCGGGGGACTAGCGTGATCGATGAGCAGTTCTTC. It codes for CASSQRYRGTSVIDEQFF. The chain links TRBV14 to TRBJ2-1; 10 bases fit TRBD2. The J segment lost 8 bases and the V segment lost 2 bases, leaving 15 bases of the junction unmatched. Germline CDR1 is SGHDN and CDR2 is FVKESK. The CDR3 length is 18 residues.

The chain recombines TRBV7-8 with TRBJ1-4; possibly TRBD1 for D (5 bases). Germline CDR1 reads SGHVS; CDR2 reads FQNEAQ. The ends were cut back, 1 base at V and 6 bases at J, with 12 bases in the middle. This CDR3 comprises 15 residues. CDR3 nucleotide sequence: TGTGCCAGCAGCTTAGTTCTGGGGCTAGATGAAAAACTGTTTTTT. As protein: CASSLVLGLDEKLFF.

CDR3 region: CSAPLEGTQYF. CDR3 nucleotides: TGCAGTGCTCCGCTGGAGGGGACCCAGTACTTC. J is TRBJ2-5 and V is TRBV20-1; a possible D gene is TRBD2 (6 bases). V was clipped by 5 bases and J by 7 bases, with 11 bases between them. The V gene's germline CDR1 is DFQATT and CDR2 SNEGSKA (reference sequence). The CDR3 consists of 11 residues.

This chain joins TRBV2 and TRBJ2-7; possibly TRBD2 for D (5 bases). Germline V gene data show CDR1 as SNHLY and CDR2 as FYNNEI. This CDR3 spans 15 amino acids. The V end was cut by 4 bases, the J end by 0 bases, with 13 bases between. CDR3 residues: CASSGLYDISYEQYF. The CDR3 bases are TGTGCCAGCAGTGGACTATACGATATCTCCTACGAGCAGTACTTC. The full variable domain, in which reference TRBV2 and TRBJ2-7 provide the parts outside the CDR3, is EPEVTQTPSHQVTQMGQEVILRCVPISNHLYFYWYRQILGQKVEFLVSFYNNEISEKSEIFDDQFSVERPDGSNFTLKIRSTKLEDSAMYFCASSGLYDISYEQYFGPGTRLTVT.

In DNA, the CDR3 is TGCGCCAGCAGCCCGGGACAGGGAGGGCAGCCCCAGCATTTT. Residues: CASSPGQGGQPQHF. V and J are TRBV5-1 and TRBJ1-5; 9 bases are shared with TRBD1. Trimming at V came to 4 bases and at J to 7 bases, leaving 6 bases not matched to a gene. Germline-derived CDR1 and CDR2 are SGHRS and YFSETQ. This CDR3 contains 14 residues.

CDR3 in amino acids: CASSPREGSIGYGYTF. The CDR3 nucleotides read TGTGCCAGCAGCCCCCGTGAGGGTTCTATTGGCTATGGCTACACCTTC. V and J are TRBV5-8 and TRBJ1-2; no definite D call. The ends were cut back, 4 bases at V and 4 bases at J, with 20 bases in the middle. Germline CDR1 reads SGHTS; CDR2 reads YDEGEE. The CDR3 is made up of 16 amino acids. Together with reference TRBV5-8 and TRBJ1-2, the CDR3 gives the full variable domain: EAGVTQSPTHLIKTRGQQATLRCSPISGHTSVYWYQQALGLGLQFLLWYDEGEERNRGNFPPRFSGRQFPNYSSELNVNALELEDSALYLCASSPREGSIGYGYTFGSGTRLTVV.

The V call is TRBV7-9, the J call TRBJ2-3; 11 nucleotides align to TRBD2. V was pared by 5 bases and J by 0 bases, with 7 bases of the junction left unmatched. This CDR3 is built from 17 residues. Germline assignment: CDR1 SEHNR and CDR2 FQNEAQ (reference sequence). CDR3 sequence: CASSPGSGGVSTDTQYF. The CDR3 DNA is TGTGCCAGCAGCCCTGGTAGCGGGGGGGTTAGCACAGATACGCAGTATTTT.

The J gene is TRBJ1-5, the V gene TRBV7-2; D unclear. V was pared by 2 bases and J by 3 bases, with 2 bases between. This CDR3 has 12 residues. Germline values: CDR1 SGHTA, CDR2 FQGNSA. CDR3 sequence: CASSLYNQPQHF. The CDR3 DNA reads as TGTGCCAGCAGCTTATACAATCAGCCCCAGCATTTT.

J is TRBJ1-1 and V is TRBV7-2; D not certain. From germline, CDR1 is SGHTA and CDR2 FQGNSA. The CDR3 sequence is 14 residues long. V lost 5 bases and J 4 bases, leaving 14 bases between the germline ends. CDR3 nucleotide sequence: TGTGCCAGCAGCCAAGGGTTACTAGGCACTGAAGCTTTCTTT. It encodes CASSQGLLGTEAFF.

This chain uses TRBV5-6 with TRBJ1-2; D unresolved. The germline V gene has CDR1 SGHDT and CDR2 YYEEEE. This CDR3 has 13 amino acids. Trimming pared 1 base from V and 2 bases from J, leaving 6 bases between. Here the CDR3 reads CASSLNSNYGYTF. CDR3 nucleotides: TGTGCCAGCAGCTTGAACTCGAACTATGGCTACACCTTC.

V gene TRBV28 combines with J gene TRBJ2-6; D gene unclear. V lost 3 bases to trimming and J lost 1 base, with 16 bases between them. The CDR3 is 18 amino acids. Germline CDR1 and CDR2: MDHEN and SYDVKM. CDR3 in amino acids: CASSLRLGLLSGANVLTF. CDR3 bases: TGTGCCAGCAGTTTGCGACTCGGCCTGCTGTCTGGGGCCAACGTCCTGACTTTC.

The CDR3 spells CASSQVATGRARETDTQYF. The CDR3 DNA reads TGCGCCAGCAGCCAAGTCGCGACTGGGCGGGCCCGGGAAACAGATACGCAGTATTTT. This rearrangement joins TRBV4-3 to TRBJ2-3; possible D gene TRBD2, 5 bases. Looked up from germline, CDR1 is LGHNA and CDR2 is YSLEER. The CDR3 length is 19 residues. V shed 1 base and J shed 3 bases, with 23 bases lying between them.

This clone has a handful of counts. The chain combines TRBV13 with TRBJ2-7, with 9 positions matching TRBD1. The CDR3 sequence is 15 residues long. With V trimmed by 6 bases and J by 2 bases, 8 bases remained unmatched. Germline CDR1 reads PRHDT; CDR2 reads FYEKMQ (reference sequence). The CDR3 DNA follows: TGTGCCAGCAGATCTGCCGGGACAGGGCCCTACGAGCAGTACTTC. Translating it yields CASRSAGTGPYEQYF.

V gene TRBV7-2 combines with J gene TRBJ2-4, with D perhaps TRBD1 (7 bases). This CDR3 is built from 17 residues. Germline CDR1 reads SGHTA; CDR2 reads FQGNSA. Deletions cut 5 bases from V and 0 bases from J, with 17 bases between. In DNA, the CDR3 is TGTGCCAGCAGCAGGGGGGCAGGGGGGTCAGCCAAAAACATTCAGTACTTC. This translates into CASSRGAGGSAKNIQYF.

This rearrangement joins TRBV6-5 to TRBJ2-5, with D perhaps matching TRBD1 (6 bases). The CDR3 runs 14 residues. The ends were cut back, 5 bases at V and 1 base at J, with 11 bases in the middle. The V gene's germline CDR1 is MNHEY and CDR2 SVGAGI. The CDR3 protein is CASSRGQFQETQYF. The CDR3 DNA reads as TGTGCCAGCAGTCGCGGACAGTTCCAAGAGACCCAGTACTTC.

The rearrangement joins TRBV6-1 to TRBJ1-1; D is possibly TRBD1 (5 bases). Germline assignment: CDR1 MNHNS and CDR2 SASEGT. The CDR3 length is 14 residues. Trimming pared 2 bases from V and 5 bases from J, leaving 12 bases between. CDR3 DNA sequence: TGTGCCAGCAGTGAATTAGGGGCTGGTACTGAAGCTTTCTTT. Its translation: CASSELGAGTEAFF.

The gene calls are TRBV19 and TRBJ2-1; 7 positions match TRBD1. This CDR3 is 14 amino acids long. Trimming cost V 7 bases and J 6 bases; bases outside gene matches: 9. CDR1 and CDR2 (germline): LNHDA, SQIVND (reference sequence). The DNA for the CDR3 is TGTGCCAGTACCCGGACAGGTGGGGGCAATGAGCAGTTCTTC. Its protein product is CASTRTGGGNEQFF.

Only one count was recorded for this clone. The chain recombines TRBV11-3 with TRBJ2-1, with TRBD1 matching over 8 bases. Germline CDR1 SGHNT, CDR2 YENEEA. The CDR3 runs to 15 residues. V shed 5 bases, J shed 1 base, and the junction held 4 bases outside the gene matches. CDR3 sequence reads: CASSRDRLSYNEQFF. CDR3 bases: TGTGCCAGCAGCCGGGACAGGCTTTCCTACAATGAGCAGTTCTTC.

This sequence joins TRBV27 and TRBJ2-1; 13 bases are shared with TRBD2. V gave up 5 bases and J gave up 5 bases; unmatched junction bases: 9. Germline V lookup: CDR1 MNHEY, CDR2 SMNVEV (reference sequence). This CDR3 is built from 17 residues. Here the CDR3 DNA reads TGTGCCAGCAGTCCGCTCCGGACTAGCGGGAGTAACAATGAGCAGTTCTTC. Translation gives CASSPLRTSGSNNEQFF.

V is TRBV27 and J is TRBJ1-5; the D gene is possibly TRBD1 (5 bases). V lost 4 bases and J lost 3, with 13 bases in between. This CDR3 comprises 15 residues. Germline CDR1 reads MNHEY; CDR2 reads SMNVEV (reference sequence). CDR3 coding DNA: TGTGCCAGCAGTTCTATCGACAGACTCAATCAGCCCCAGCATTTT. This sequence encodes CASSSIDRLNQPQHF.

The chain joins TRBV14 to TRBJ2-1, with 9 bases fitting TRBD2. CDR3 size: 14 residues. Germline values: CDR1 SGHDN, CDR2 FVKESK. V gave up 1 base and J gave up 8 bases; unmatched junction bases: 3. The CDR3: CASSQVSGGDEQFF. DNA of the CDR3: TGTGCCAGCAGCCAAGTTAGCGGGGGCGATGAGCAGTTCTTC.

A single count supports this clone. This chain links TRBV6-5 with TRBJ2-7; D ambiguous. V lost 0 bases to trimming and J lost 4 bases, with 7 bases between them. This CDR3 contains 13 residues. Germline V gene data show CDR1 as MNHEY and CDR2 as SVGAGI. The CDR3 reads CASSYSMRYEQYF. CDR3 DNA: TGTGCCAGCAGTTACTCGATGAGGTACGAGCAGTACTTC.

The chain recombines TRBV19 with TRBJ2-3; 8 bases agree with TRBD1. CDR1 and CDR2 from the germline V gene are LNHDA and SQIVND (reference sequence). J lost 5 bases, V lost 1 base, and 8 bases had no gene match. The CDR3 totals 16 residues. CDR3 sequence reads: CASSIGETGAGDTQYF. As DNA, the CDR3 is TGTGCCAGTAGTATAGGGGAGACAGGGGCGGGAGATACGCAGTATTTT.

The chain joins TRBV2 to TRBJ2-1, with 13 bases fitting TRBD2. This CDR3 comprises 14 residues. Losses at the gene ends were 6 bases for V and 5 bases for J; bases not matched to a gene: 1. Germline V CDR1 and CDR2: SNHLY, FYNNEI. CDR3 bases: TGTGCCAGCAGCACTAGCGGGGGGGACAATGAGCAGTTCTTC. Protein product: CASSTSGGDNEQFF.

CDR3 bases: TGTGCCAGCCTAAAAAACCTGGGGGCAGGGGCAGATACGCAGTATTTT. Translating gives CASLKNLGAGADTQYF. This chain uses TRBV2 with TRBJ2-3, with D perhaps TRBD1 (6 bases). Trimming took off 8 bases at V and 4 bases at J, with 22 bases between the two ends. The CDR3 is 16 residues long. Germline V CDR1 and CDR2: SNHLY, FYNNEI.

The sample holds one count of this clone. V gene TRBV28 combines with J gene TRBJ2-5; 12 bases map to TRBD2. Germline CDR1 MDHEN, CDR2 SYDVKM. CDR3 length: 19 amino acids. The ends lost 3 bases at V and 5 bases at J; junction bases unmatched: 16. CDR3 amino acids: CASSFESLAGGPSRETQYF. The CDR3, as DNA: TGTGCCAGCAGTTTCGAATCACTAGCGGGAGGCCCCTCTCGGGAGACCCAGTACTTC.

The gene calls are TRBV4-3 and TRBJ2-7; no firm D call. Germline-derived CDR1 and CDR2 are LGHNA and YSLEER. The CDR3 is made up of 14 amino acids. V was clipped by 5 bases and J by 2 bases, with 13 bases between them. DNA for the CDR3: TGCGCCAGCAGCTCAACGACACGACCCTACGAGCAGTACTTC. This gives the protein CASSSTTRPYEQYF.

This clone appeared once. V and J are TRBV14 and TRBJ2-7, with 7 bases identical to TRBD1. J gave up 2 bases and V 6 bases, and 10 bases lay outside the gene matches. CDR3 size: 15 residues. Germline CDR1 reads SGHDN; CDR2 reads FVKESK. The CDR3 loop reads CASRKTGDGAYEQYF. CDR3 coding DNA: TGTGCCAGCAGAAAAACAGGGGACGGCGCCTACGAGCAGTACTTC.

The chain combines TRBV5-4 with TRBJ2-3, with TRBD2 matching 11 bases. The length of the CDR3 is 16 residues. J gave up 0 bases and V 4 bases, and 4 bases lay outside the gene matches. CDR1 SGHNT and CDR2 YYREEE come from the germline V gene (reference sequence). The CDR3 is CASSKPSGGSTDTQYF. For the CDR3, the DNA is TGTGCCAGCAGCAAACCTAGCGGGGGGAGCACAGATACGCAGTATTTT.